One sample yielded the 24 T cell receptor beta chains listed below, sequenced in a study of Tregs in tolerant kidney transplant recipients. Here immunoSEQ multiplex PCR was the method, and the copy in TCRdb shows in-frame clones only, minus some. The data contain 95,000 or so clones, 80% to 95% of them seen just once; the ten biggest clones take up about 1.5%. The nonmyeloablative bone marrow transplants came from related graft donors, with transient mixed chimerism. The sequencing here drew on CD4+ T cells from blood (PBMCs), taken 12 months after the transplant. These receptors were obtained from a human patient who received a combined kidney and bone marrow transplant. Certain T cells may be donor cells from the graft.

The chain links TRBV5-1 to TRBJ1-4, with 9 bases aligning to TRBD1. CDR3 length equals 14 residues. J was trimmed by 6 bases and V by 4 bases; bases with no gene match: 4. CDR1 is SGHRS, CDR2 YFSETQ, per germline. The CDR3 region is CASSPRTGDEKLFF. CDR3 in DNA: TGCGCCAGCAGCCCACGGACAGGGGATGAAAAACTGTTTTTT.

The CDR3 region is CASSSGIQAFF. In nucleotides, the CDR3 is TGTGCCAGCAGTTCGGGTATTCAGGCTTTCTTT. The rearrangement joins TRBV6-5 to TRBJ1-1; no firm D call. Germline V gene sequence: CDR1 MNHEY, CDR2 SVGAGI. Trimming removed 4 bases from V and 11 bases from J, with 11 bases in between. The CDR3 is 11 amino acids.

V gene TRBV9 combines with J gene TRBJ2-1; 9 bases agree with TRBD2. In germline, CDR1 is SGDLS, CDR2 YYNGEE. The CDR3 covers 15 residues. V lost 4 bases, J lost 4 bases, and 6 bases stayed unmatched. CDR3 bases: TGTGCCAGCAGCTTGCTGGCGGGGGGGTACAATGAGCAGTTCTTC. Translating it yields CASSLLAGGYNEQFF.

Only one count was recorded for this clone. The V and J genes are TRBV5-4 and TRBJ2-3; no reliable D call. CDR3 length: 15 amino acids. CDR1 and CDR2 (germline): SGHNT, YYREEE (reference sequence). V lost 4 bases and J 2 bases, leaving 14 bases between the germline ends. In DNA form, the CDR3 reads TGTGCCAGCAGCCCTGACACCTACCCCACAGATACGCAGTATTTT. This encodes CASSPDTYPTDTQYF.

J is TRBJ1-3 and V is TRBV11-2; 7 bases agree with TRBD1. Germline CDR1 reads SGHAT; CDR2 reads FQNNGV. This CDR3 spans 14 amino acids. V lost 4 bases to trimming and J lost 5 bases; unmatched junction nucleotides: 5. The CDR3 DNA sequence: TGTGCCAGCAGCTACAGGGGCTTACGAAACACCATATATTTT. It yields the protein CASSYRGLRNTIYF. The variable domain in full, with the rest retrieved from reference TRBV11-2 and TRBJ1-3, is EAGVAQSPRYKIIEKRQSVAFWCNPISGHATLYWYQQILGQGPKLLIQFQNNGVVDDSQLPKDRFSAERLKGVDSTLKIQPAKLEDSAVYLCASSYRGLRNTIYFGEGSWLTVV.

The chain recombines TRBV7-2 with TRBJ2-1, with TRBD2 identical over 9 bases. The CDR3 spans 15 residues. CDR1 is SGHTA and CDR2 is FQGNSA in the germline V gene. With V trimmed by 2 bases and J by 5 bases, 4 bases remained unmatched. The CDR3 region is CASSLRGLANNEQFF. CDR3 coding DNA: TGTGCCAGCAGCTTAAGGGGACTAGCTAACAATGAGCAGTTCTTC.

This chain joins TRBV7-2 and TRBJ2-7; 8 bases align to TRBD2. J gave up 2 bases and V 0 bases, and 9 bases lay outside the gene matches. The CDR3 consists of 17 residues. Germline loops: CDR1 SGHTA, CDR2 FQGNSA. The CDR3 bases are TGTGCCAGCAGCTTAGCGCCTACTAGCGGTTCTCCCTACGAGCAGTACTTC. This gives the protein CASSLAPTSGSPYEQYF.

This clone appeared a single time. This chain links TRBV2 with TRBJ2-7; TRBD2 aligns across 10 bases. The CDR3 loop spans 14 amino acids. Germline V gives CDR1 SNHLY, CDR2 FYNNEI. The V and J ends lost 5 bases and 5 bases, in that order; junction bases with no gene match: 6. CDR3 amino acids: CASSPGTSDDEQYF. The CDR3 DNA follows: TGTGCCAGCAGTCCCGGGACTAGCGACGACGAGCAGTACTTC.

V usage is TRBV7-9 and J usage is TRBJ1-2; weak D call: TRBD1 (5 bases). The germline gives CDR1 SEHNR, CDR2 FQNEAQ (reference sequence). V lost 5 bases and J lost 2, with 15 bases in between. The CDR3 sequence is 15 residues long. The CDR3 DNA reads as TGTGCCAGCAGCAACAGGACCGTTAGAAACTATGGCTACACCTTC. Translated, it gives CASSNRTVRNYGYTF.

The genes are TRBV9 and TRBJ2-2; 7 nucleotides align to TRBD2. The germline V gene has CDR1 SGDLS and CDR2 YYNGEE. The CDR3 contains 15 residues. V was clipped by 6 bases and J by 4 bases; unmatched bases: 9. The chain's CDR3 is CASTLTGGSTGELFF. As DNA, the CDR3 is TGTGCCAGCACGCTCACGGGAGGTTCCACCGGGGAGCTGTTTTTT. The entire variable domain, with the rest obtained from reference TRBV9 and TRBJ2-2, is as follows: DSGVTQTPKHLITATGQRVTLRCSPRSGDLSVYWYQQSLDQGLQFLIQYYNGEERAKGNILERFSAQQFPDLHSELNLSSLELGDSALYFCASTLTGGSTGELFFGEGSRLTVL.

This clone was counted once. This sequence joins TRBV25-1 and TRBJ1-6; D not resolved. This CDR3 region has 14 residues. The V and J ends lost 4 bases and 11 bases respectively, with 15 bases between them. Per germline, CDR1 MGHDK and CDR2 SYGVNS. The CDR3 DNA sequence: TGTGCCAGCAGTGTAGACCTCGGGGTCGCACCCCTCCACTTT. Its protein product is CASSVDLGVAPLHF.

The chain joins TRBV6-6 to TRBJ2-3; 8 bases are a match to TRBD2. Germline CDR1 is MNHNY and CDR2 is SVGAGI (reference sequence). The junction had 10 bases not matched to a gene; V was cut back by 7 bases and J by 1 base. CDR3 length equals 16 residues. The CDR3, as DNA: TGTGCCAGCACTGCTCGACGAGCGGGGGGCACAGATACGCAGTATTTT. Translated, it gives CASTARRAGGTDTQYF.

The gene calls are TRBV19 and TRBJ1-2; D is possibly TRBD1 (6 bases). Germline CDR1 is LNHDA and CDR2 is SQIVND (reference sequence). This CDR3 is built from 13 residues. Trimming left V 4 bases short and J 4 bases short, with 10 bases between. CDR3 in amino acids: CASSSQGPYGYTF. CDR3 in DNA: TGTGCCAGTAGTAGCCAGGGGCCCTATGGCTACACCTTC.

The chain is built from TRBV18 and TRBJ1-2; maybe TRBD1 (5 bases). CDR1 is KGHSH and CDR2 is LQKENI in the germline V gene. The CDR3 has 15 amino acids. Trimming pared 2 bases from V and 8 bases from J, leaving 18 bases between. CDR3 sequence: CASSPETAILRGYTF. CDR3 nucleotides: TGTGCCAGCTCACCAGAGACAGCTATATTGAGGGGCTACACCTTC.

This chain uses TRBV6-5 with TRBJ2-7, with 9 bases aligning to TRBD1. Germline V gene sequence: CDR1 MNHEY, CDR2 SVGAGI. J was trimmed by 7 bases and V by 6 bases; bases with no gene match: 7. The CDR3 sequence is 13 residues long. The CDR3 sequence is CASSSDRGGEQYF. CDR3 sequence (DNA): TGTGCCAGCAGCTCGGACAGGGGAGGTGAGCAGTACTTC.

This chain connects TRBV15 to TRBJ1-5; D is unresolved. The germline V gene encodes CDR1 LNHNV and CDR2 YYDKDF (reference sequence). This CDR3 spans 15 amino acids. V was pared by 0 bases and J by 0 bases, with 6 bases between. The CDR3 DNA follows: TGTGCCACCAGCAGAGATGTCCTTAGCAATCAGCCCCAGCATTTT. Encoded protein: CATSRDVLSNQPQHF.

V usage is TRBV5-6 and J usage is TRBJ1-2, with D unresolved. CDR1 is SGHDT and CDR2 is YYEEEE in the germline V gene. The CDR3 consists of 14 residues. The V end was cut by 2 bases, the J end by 5 bases, with 13 bases between. The DNA for the CDR3 is TGTGCCAGCAGCTTTTTACATCGAGGGTATGGCTACACCTTC. Encoded protein: CASSFLHRGYGYTF.

The rearrangement links TRBV7-6 to TRBJ1-1; D gene ambiguous. V was pared by 5 bases and J by 1 base, with 8 bases between. CDR1 SGHVS and CDR2 FNYEAQ come from the germline V gene. This CDR3 is 13 amino acids long. CDR3 DNA sequence: TGTGCCAGCAGCCCTCGTCGGAACACTGAAGCTTTCTTT. Amino acid sequence: CASSPRRNTEAFF.

This chain connects TRBV2 to TRBJ2-2, with 8 positions matching TRBD2. V shed 6 bases, J shed 8 bases, and the junction held 17 bases outside the gene matches. The CDR3 loop spans 17 amino acids. Germline CDR1 is SNHLY and CDR2 is FYNNEI. The CDR3 DNA sequence: TGTGCCAGCAGAGACCGTGGACTAGCCGGGAGAACGGGGGAGCTGTTTTTT. As protein: CASRDRGLAGRTGELFF.

This clone has a single count. The V gene is TRBV7-2, the J gene TRBJ2-5; D possibly corresponds to TRBD2 (5 bases). Germline lookup yields CDR1 SGHTA and CDR2 FQGNSA. CDR3 size: 16 residues. The V and J ends lost 0 bases and 4 bases respectively, with 15 bases between them. The CDR3: CASSLAPGFWGETQYF. DNA for the CDR3: TGTGCCAGCAGCTTAGCGCCGGGATTCTGGGGAGAGACCCAGTACTTC.

The chain employs TRBV30 and TRBJ1-2; D is uncertain. V lost 4 bases to trimming and J lost 0 bases, with 15 bases between them. Germline values: CDR1 GTSNPN, CDR2 SVGIG (reference sequence). The CDR3 runs 15 residues. CDR3 protein: CAWTRTPGPNYGYTF. In DNA, the CDR3 is TGTGCCTGGACTCGAACACCGGGTCCTAACTATGGCTACACCTTC.

This sequence joins TRBV6-6 and TRBJ2-6, with 7 bases lining up with TRBD1. CDR3 size: 16 residues. The J segment lost 3 bases and the V segment lost 2 bases, leaving 4 bases of the junction unmatched. Germline V gene data show CDR1 as MNHNY and CDR2 as SVGAGI (reference sequence). The CDR3 loop reads CASSYRAGGGANVLTF. Here the CDR3 DNA reads TGTGCCAGCAGTTACCGGGCAGGGGGTGGGGCCAACGTCCTGACTTTC.

The rearrangement uses TRBV19 and TRBJ2-7, with a weak D call TRBD2 (6 bases). The V gene's germline CDR1 is LNHDA and CDR2 SQIVND (reference sequence). The CDR3 is 13 amino acids. The germline V and J ends were trimmed by 4 bases and 6 bases, with 13 bases remaining between them. CDR3 residues: CASSKHGGGEQYF. In nucleotides, the CDR3 is TGTGCCAGTAGTAAACACGGGGGTGGCGAGCAGTACTTC.

The chain has TRBV6-5 and TRBJ1-1; D might be TRBD1 (6 bases). V lost 7 bases and J lost 1, with 13 bases in between. CDR1 and CDR2 from the germline V gene are MNHEY and SVGAGI. This CDR3 is built from 14 residues. For the CDR3, the DNA is TGTGCCAGCACCCTTCGACAGGAGAACACTGAAGCTTTCTTT. Translation: CASTLRQENTEAFF.